This T cell receptor (beta chain) was identified during a study of T cell repertoires in cytomegalovirus infection. The V gene's germline CDR1 is SGHAT and CDR2 FQNNGV. J lost 7 bases, V lost 5 bases, and 17 bases had no gene match. This CDR3 region has 18 residues. Only a few counts were recorded for this clonotype. Its antigen is still unknown. TCRdb re-called the reads with MiXCR, one entry per CDR3 protein. The table records about 500,000 distinct CDR3 sequences, 30% to 40% of them present only once. The sample here was cultured PBMCs, taken from culture after CMV antigen stimulation. This TCR was recovered from a human donor in good health (CMV status not recorded). Some clones in this sample may be carry-over from other donors' samples. The J gene is TRBJ2-7, the V gene TRBV11-2; 13 nucleotides agree with TRBD2. In nucleotides, the CDR3 is TGTGCCAGCAGCCCCAATCGCGGACTAGCGGGAGTGTTGGGGGAGCAGTACTTC. It translates to CASSPNRGLAGVLGEQYF. Filled out from reference TRBV11-2 and TRBJ2-7, the complete variable domain reads EAGVAQSPRYKIIEKRQSVAFWCNPISGHATLYWYQQILGQGPKLLIQFQNNGVVDDSQLPKDRFSAERLKGVDSTLKIQPAKLEDSAVYLCASSPNRGLAGVLGEQYFGPGTRLTVT.